Ten or more counts support the clone carrying this TCR beta chain. Per germline, CDR1 MNHEY and CDR2 SVGAGI. Trimming left V 4 bases short and J 3 bases short, with 10 bases between. The CDR3 loop spans 14 amino acids. TCRdb redid the calling of the 5' RACE reads with MiXCR, one entry per CDR3 protein. The sample records roughly 62,000 distinct CDR3 sequences, more than 5.5% being singletons. This sample stems from a study of T cells after yellow fever vaccination. At the level of the study: Low-cell-number fractions underwent preparation using SMART-Seq v4 Ultra Low Input.

The V and J genes are TRBV6-5 and TRBJ2-1; possible D gene TRBD2, 6 bases. The specimen was CD8+ T cells sorted from PBMCs, collected on the day of the first yellow fever vaccination. This sequence was found in a young man who received the YFV17D yellow fever vaccine. CDR3 DNA sequence: TGTGCCAGCAGTTTTCGCGGGAACTACAATGAGCAGTTCTTC. This sequence encodes CASSFRGNYNEQFF.